This T cell receptor (beta chain) is from a study of T cells in Graves' hyperthyroidism and ophthalmopathy. Graves' hyperthyroidism was deemed stable given no ophthalmopathy progression within 18 months. Not enrolled were patients with uncontrolled infection, other autoimmune disease, pregnancy or lactation. From approximately 9.5 ml of fresh peripheral blood, PBMCs were isolated. V was pared by 1 base and J by 7 bases, with 1 base of the junction left unmatched. CDR3 length equals 12 residues. Germline CDR1 and CDR2: SGHRS and YFSETQ. This clonotype was picked up many times. RNA transcripts were the template for amplifying TCR beta CDR3 regions. The HTBI primer set drove a first-round RT-PCR of the TCR CDR3. TCRdb independently ran MiXCR on the multiplex PCR reads; one entry per CDR3 protein. The table lists nearly 110,000 distinct CDR3 sequences, about 15% of them singletons, with under 45% in the top ten.

The source of this sequence is a woman aged 45-65 years with Graves' hyperthyroidism. Sequencing input: blood. This chain uses TRBV5-1 with TRBJ1-2; 7 nucleotides align to TRBD1. The CDR3 DNA is TGCGCCAGCAGCTTGAACAGGGGTGGCTACACCTTC. It codes for CASSLNRGGYTF.